Detailed here is one T cell receptor beta chain. This record belongs to a study of blood T cell repertoires in COVID-19. Looking at the study overall: The cDNA or gDNA used as material had been derived from T cells, B-cell-depleted T cells, or PBMCs.

In assigning cohorts, the study relied on participant-reported clinical history. Exposed participants encountered a COVID-19 case during the 2 weeks preceding study entry. The authors' processing: Nucleated cell number was recorded as an estimate derived from reference gene primer amplification. Clones were sequenced by immunoSEQ multiplex PCR, and TCRdb holds only the in-frame ones, with some missing. Clone size and V and J calls were adopted from that table, with D and trimming inferred from the DNA. The sample has 350,000 to 500,000 clones, nearly 90% seen once; the top ten hold 1.2% to 1.5%. The V and J ends lost 4 bases and 4 bases, in that order; junction bases with no gene match: 5. Germline-derived CDR1 and CDR2 are SGHTA and FQGNSA. CDR3 length: 14 amino acids.

The receptor was derived from a woman under 30 who had been exposed to COVID-19. The specimen was PBMCs or T cells enriched from blood (not recorded which). This chain connects TRBV7-2 to TRBJ2-7; 9 bases agree with TRBD1. The CDR3 loop reads CASSSRTGVYEQYF. The CDR3 DNA reads TGTGCCAGCAGCTCACGGACAGGGGTATACGAGCAGTACTTC.